The rows below give T cell receptor beta chains drawn from one sample of a study of T cells in Graves' hyperthyroidism and ophthalmopathy. Using its own MiXCR run on the multiplex PCR reads, TCRdb lists one record per CDR3 protein. The data show under 400,000 distinct CDR3 sequences, with approximately 15% seen just once and 25% to 35% held by the top ten. The sequenced material came from blood. The receptor source for this set is a woman younger than 35 with Graves' hyperthyroidism that later progressed to Graves' ophthalmopathy. Both conserved end residues are part of each CDR3. A D gene is named only where the DNA matches it firmly. Size tells how often a clone was seen (once, few, many) or the class of an expanded clone, and some rows leave it out.

len | abundance | j_gene | v_gene | d_gene | CDR3nt | CDR3aa
15 | few | TRBJ2-7 | TRBV30 | - | TGTGCCTGGAGTGGGAGGGGAGGCACACCCTACGAGCAGTACTTC | CAWSGRGGTPYEQYF
14 | few | TRBJ2-3 | TRBV9 | - | TGTGCCAGCAGCGTAGAACCGCAGCCAGATACGCAGTATTTT | CASSVEPQPDTQYF
16 | few | TRBJ2-1 | TRBV24-1 | TRBD1 | TGTGCCACCAGTGATTTCAACAGGGGCTCCTACAATGAGCAGTTCTTC | CATSDFNRGSYNEQFF
16 | many | TRBJ2-1 | TRBV29-1 | TRBD1 | TGCAGCGTTGAAGATCGGAATACAGGGGGCTCGAATGAGCAGTTCTTC | CSVEDRNTGGSNEQFF
13 | few | TRBJ2-5 | TRBV11-3 | - | TGTGCCAGCAGCTTGGGTCCGGACGAGACCCAGTACTTC | CASSLGPDETQYF
17 | - | TRBJ2-1 | TRBV7-2 | TRBD2 | TGTGCCAGCAGCATAGATCTTGCTAGCGGGAGTAGTCGGGAGCAGTTCTTC | CASSIDLASGSSREQFF
17 | - | TRBJ1-4 | TRBV20-1 | - | TGCAGTGCTAGTGGTTGGGGGGGGCTGTCAACTAATGAAAAACTGTTTTTT | CSASGWGGLSTNEKLFF
15 | - | TRBJ1-2 | TRBV15 | TRBD1 | TGTGCCACCAGCAGGGGGACAGTCAACTTCTATGGCTACACCTTC | CATSRGTVNFYGYTF
17 | few | TRBJ1-2 | TRBV4-3 | TRBD1 | TGCGCCAGCAGCCGCCAAATCCGGGACAGGGCGGATTATGGCTACACCTTC | CASSRQIRDRADYGYTF
15 | many | TRBJ2-1 | TRBV3-1 | TRBD2 | TGTGCCAGCAGCCAGGGACTAGCGGGGCCCCCTGAGCAGTTCTTC | CASSQGLAGPPEQFF
15 | few | TRBJ2-1 | TRBV6-1 | TRBD2 | TGTGCCAGCAGTTCGTCCGGGACTAGCGGTAATGAGCAGTTCTTC | CASSSSGTSGNEQFF
14 | many | TRBJ2-7 | TRBV28 | - | TGTGCCAGTCAACAAGGGGAGGCCTTCTACGAGCAGTACTTC | CASQQGEAFYEQYF
15 | few | TRBJ2-7 | TRBV7-8 | - | TGTGCCAGCAGCAGAAGCAGAGATGGCATCTACGAGCAGTACTTC | CASSRSRDGIYEQYF
14 | many | TRBJ2-7 | TRBV12-3/TRBV12-4 | - | TGTGCCAGCAGTCCGGGGCCCCGTTTGGGCGAGCAGTACTTC | CASSPGPRLGEQYF
15 | few | TRBJ2-7 | TRBV19 | - | TGTGCCAGTAGTGTTTTAGGACCGTCGTCCTACGAGCAGTACTTC | CASSVLGPSSYEQYF
16 | many | TRBJ2-1 | TRBV11-2 | TRBD2 | TGTGCCAGCAGGCACCTGATTAGCGGGACACAAAATGAGCAGTTCTTC | CASRHLISGTQNEQFF
19 | - | TRBJ2-7 | TRBV6-2/TRBV6-3 | - | TGTGCCAGCAGGAACAGCGCTAGAACCCCGGGGACTTCCCACTACGAGCAGTACTTC | CASRNSARTPGTSHYEQYF
17 | once | TRBJ2-7 | TRBV27 | TRBD1 | TGTGCCAGCAGTTTAGTGTATGGGACAGGGGAAAACTACGAGCAGTACTTC | CASSLVYGTGENYEQYF
15 | many | TRBJ2-7 | TRBV28 | TRBD2 | TGTGCCAGCAGTCGGTTACTAGCGGGGTCCTACGAGCAGTACTTC | CASSRLLAGSYEQYF
17 | many | TRBJ2-1 | TRBV3-1 | TRBD2 | TGTGCCAGCAGCCCTGGACTAGCGGGAATTAGTCGCAATGAGCAGTTCTTC | CASSPGLAGISRNEQFF